This T cell receptor (beta chain) was captured by sequencing in a study of blood T cells in healthy people across ages. Overall study findings and caveats: Unsorted PBMC material precluded a definitive naive versus antigen-experienced comparison.

With 5 bases removed from V and 11 bases from J, the gap between germline ends came to 24 bases. There are 15 residues in the CDR3. Per germline, CDR1 MNHEY and CDR2 SMNVEV (reference sequence). Remarks on this clonotype: Antigen unknown.

Sample-barcoded 5' priming and a J-beta primer mix drove a second PCR of about 6 to 12 cycles. A single record per CDR3 protein comes from TCRdb applying MiXCR to the 5' RACE reads. The sample contains roughly 900,000 distinct CDR3 sequences, roughly 52% of which appear only once. The sequencing input was blood. This chain uses TRBV27 with TRBJ2-5; D perhaps matches TRBD1 (6 bases). The receptor comes from a man under 40 in good health. CDR3 nucleotides: TGTGCCAGCAGTCCGCAGGACAGACCGTCCTCAGAGCAGTACTTC. Protein product: CASSPQDRPSSEQYF.